The 10 T cell receptor beta chains in this list originate from one sample, sequenced in a study of Graves' ophthalmopathy and Graves' hyperthyroidism. The authors amplified TCR beta CDR3 regions, and they did so from RNA transcripts for repertoire sequencing. First-round RT-PCR employed HTBI primers, with a second-round multiplex PCR after it. TCRdb called the multiplex PCR reads again in MiXCR, with one record for every CDR3 protein. Among about 620,000 distinct CDR3 sequences listed, 22% were seen once. The specimen sequenced was peripheral blood. Receptors originate from a woman aged 18-30 years with stable Graves' hyperthyroidism. Some clones in this sample may be carry-over from other donors' samples.

This clonotype was seen repeatedly, ten times or more. The V gene is TRBV12-3 or TRBV12-4, the J gene TRBJ2-5; TRBD1 is a possible D gene (5 bases). The CDR3 has 15 residues. The germline V and J ends were trimmed by 1 base and 5 bases, with 14 bases remaining between them. CDR3 protein: CASSLEGQGGETQYF. The CDR3 DNA reads TGTGCCAGCAGTTTAGAGGGGCAGGGCGGTGAGACCCAGTACTTC.

This clonotype was seen ten or more times. The rearrangement joins TRBV6-5 to TRBJ1-1, with 9 positions matching TRBD1. The CDR3 is made up of 17 amino acids. With V trimmed by 0 bases and J by 1 base, 6 bases remained unmatched. Germline V gene data show CDR1 as MNHEY and CDR2 as SVGAGI. The CDR3 reads CASSYSGTGSRNTEAFF. The CDR3 DNA follows: TGTGCCAGCAGTTACTCAGGGACAGGGTCTCGGAACACTGAAGCTTTCTTT.

This clonotype was seen a few times. The chain employs TRBV19 and TRBJ1-1; no reliable D call. CDR3 size: 13 residues. With 3 bases removed from V and 1 base from J, the gap between germline ends came to 6 bases. Per germline, CDR1 LNHDA and CDR2 SQIVND (reference sequence). The CDR3 region is CASSMGRNTEAFF. For the CDR3, the DNA is TGTGCCAGTAGTATGGGTAGGAACACTGAAGCTTTCTTT. Full variable domain (outside the CDR3, taken from reference TRBV19 and TRBJ1-1): DGGITQSPKYLFRKEGQNVTLSCEQNLNHDAMYWYRQDPGQGLRLIYYSQIVNDFQKGDIAEGYSVSREKKESFPLTVTSAQKNPTAFYLCASSMGRNTEAFFGQGTRLTVV.

This clonotype was detected only a few times. V usage is TRBV29-1 and J usage is TRBJ2-7; 7 bases are shared with TRBD2. Germline CDR1 is SQVTM and CDR2 is ANQGSEA. V lost 5 bases, J lost 6 bases, and 10 bases stayed unmatched. This CDR3 region has 13 residues. CDR3 in DNA: TGCAGCGTTCGGATGGGAGGGCCGCTCGAGCAGTACTTC. It codes for CSVRMGGPLEQYF.

This clonotype was found many times. J is TRBJ1-6 and V is TRBV20-1; possible D gene TRBD1, 5 bases. Trimming took off 2 bases at V and 5 bases at J, with 7 bases between the two ends. There are 13 residues in the CDR3. Germline V gene lookup returns CDR1 DFQATT and CDR2 SNEGSKA (reference sequence). The CDR3 spells CSARTGDNSPLHF. CDR3 in DNA: TGCAGTGCTAGAACAGGAGATAATTCACCCCTCCACTTT.

This clonotype showed up many times. The CDR3 loop is CASSQVHRDRGEQYF. CDR3 in DNA: TGCGCCAGCAGCCAAGTCCACCGGGACCGGGGAGAGCAGTACTTC. The chain recombines TRBV4-1 with TRBJ2-7; possibly TRBD1 or TRBD2 for D (5 bases each). This CDR3 is 15 amino acids long. Germline V gene sequence: CDR1 MGHRA, CDR2 YSYEKL. V was cut by 1 base and J by 7 bases, with 17 bases left in between.

This clonotype was picked up many times. The chain employs TRBV2 and TRBJ2-2; the D call may be TRBD1 or TRBD2 (5 bases each). The V gene's germline CDR1 is SNHLY and CDR2 FYNNEI. The length of the CDR3 is 15 residues. Trimming shortened V by 1 base and J by 5 bases, and 11 bases separated the two germline ends. This chain's CDR3 is CASSEERGTTGELFF. CDR3 bases: TGTGCCAGCAGTGAAGAGAGGGGAACTACCGGGGAGCTGTTTTTT.

This clonotype was picked up a small number of times. This sequence joins TRBV11-2 and TRBJ2-2; the match to TRBD2 covers 11 bases. This CDR3 is built from 18 residues. Germline V gives CDR1 SGHAT, CDR2 FQNNGV. Losses at the gene ends were 5 bases for V and 6 bases for J; bases not matched to a gene: 14. The CDR3, as DNA: TGTGCCAGCAGCCGACAAATTAGCGGGAGGGCCCGATCCGGGGAGCTGTTTTTT. Its translation is CASSRQISGRARSGELFF.

The J gene is TRBJ1-5, the V gene TRBV12-3 or TRBV12-4; 7 nucleotides agree with TRBD1. With V trimmed by 5 bases and J by 2 bases, 12 bases remained unmatched. This CDR3 comprises 17 residues. Here the CDR3 reads CASSPGQRRMGNQPQHF. CDR3 DNA sequence: TGTGCCAGCAGTCCGGGACAGCGGCGGATGGGCAATCAGCCCCAGCATTTT.

This clonotype has ten or more counts. The genes are TRBV28 and TRBJ2-7, with TRBD1 matching over 10 bases. This CDR3 has 15 amino acids. CDR1 and CDR2 (germline): MDHEN, SYDVKM. Trimming cost V 8 bases and J 4 bases; bases outside gene matches: 11. In DNA, the CDR3 is TGTGCCAGCGGAACCCCCGGGACAGGGGAATACGAGCAGTACTTC. This sequence encodes CASGTPGTGEYEQYF.